Each of the 19 T cell receptor beta chains below was sequenced from the same sample in a study of early T cells in non-severe SARS-CoV-2 infection. TCRdb redid the calling of the 5' RACE reads with MiXCR, one entry per CDR3 protein. Among about 54,000 distinct CDR3 sequences, approximately 6.3% were seen once, and the ten largest hold 5.5% to 6%. The specimen comprised whole blood, sampled at baseline. These TCRs come from an adult who was a healthcare worker with PCR-confirmed SARS-CoV-2 infection or an uninfected control (not recorded which).

The rearrangement joins TRBV5-1 to TRBJ2-3; D is unresolved. This CDR3 has 15 amino acids. CDR1 is SGHRS, CDR2 YFSETQ, per germline. The V and J ends lost 1 base and 2 bases respectively, with 11 bases between them. The CDR3 DNA is TGCGCCAGCAGCTTGTCCGCGGCCAACACAGATACGCAGTATTTT. It specifies CASSLSAANTDTQYF. The full variable domain, rest sourced from reference TRBV5-1 and TRBJ2-3, is KAGVTQTPRYLIKTRGQQVTLSCSPISGHRSVSWYQQTPGQGLQFLFEYFSETQRNKGNFPGRFSGRQFSNSRSEMNVSTLELGDSALYLCASSLSAANTDTQYFGPGTRLTVL.

This clonotype was observed a few times. This sequence joins TRBV29-1 and TRBJ1-2; TRBD1 aligns across 11 bases. The CDR3 totals 12 residues. CDR1 and CDR2 from the germline V gene are SQVTM and ANQGSEA. Trimming took 4 bases from V and 8 from J; bases not matched to a gene: 3. The CDR3 is CSVGTGGGGYTF. CDR3 nucleotides: TGCAGCGTTGGGACAGGGGGCGGCGGCTACACCTTC.

This clonotype was counted ten times or more. The chain is built from TRBV20-1 and TRBJ2-7, with D perhaps matching TRBD1 or TRBD2 (5 bases each). V lost 6 bases and J 3 bases, leaving 12 bases between the germline ends. In germline, CDR1 is DFQATT, CDR2 SNEGSKA (reference sequence). The CDR3 extends over 12 amino acids. The CDR3 is CSAGWDRYEQYF. The CDR3 bases are TGCAGTGCCGGTTGGGACCGCTACGAGCAGTACTTC.

This clonotype was observed a handful of times. This chain connects TRBV5-1 to TRBJ2-3, with D uncertain. CDR1 is SGHRS and CDR2 is YFSETQ in the germline V gene. This CDR3 has 16 amino acids. Trimming removed 4 bases from V and 2 bases from J, with 17 bases in between. The CDR3 DNA is TGCGCCAGCAGCCCTGGGAACGAAATACCCACAGATACGCAGTATTTT. Translated, it gives CASSPGNEIPTDTQYF.

J is TRBJ1-2 and V is TRBV5-4; unclear D gene. In germline, CDR1 is SGHNT, CDR2 YYREEE (reference sequence). The CDR3 spans 14 residues. Trimming stripped 1 base from V and 3 bases from J, with 10 bases between. CDR3 sequence (DNA): TGTGCCAGCAGCTTGAAGGTTTTCGACTATGGCTACACCTTC. Translated: CASSLKVFDYGYTF.

In this sample, this clonotype turned up many times. One end of the junction fails to match germline, which may point to a read error. The chain is built from TRBV7-6 and TRBJ1-2, with D possibly matching TRBD1 (5 bases). The CDR3 extends over 16 amino acids. Germline lookup yields CDR1 SGHVS and CDR2 FNYEAQ. The DNA for the CDR3 is TGTGCCAGCAGCCTAGCCGGGGGGTCAGGGATCTATGGCTACACCTTC. This encodes CASSLAGGSGIYGYTF. The entire variable domain, with the rest obtained from reference TRBV7-6 and TRBJ1-2, is as follows: GAGVSQSPRYKVTKRGQDVALRCDPISGHVSLYWYRQALGQGPEFLTYFNYEAQQDKSGLPNDRFSAERPEGSISTLTIQRTEQRDSAMYRCASSLAGGSGIYGYTFGSGTRLTVV.

The sample holds many counts of this clonotype. The V and J genes are TRBV28 and TRBJ2-7, with D perhaps matching TRBD2 (5 bases). Trimming took 6 bases from V and 3 from J, leaving 18 bases between them. In germline, CDR1 is MDHEN, CDR2 SYDVKM. The CDR3 covers 15 residues. CDR3: CASSSRRGAGYEQYF. CDR3 DNA sequence: TGTGCCAGCAGCTCCCGCCGGGGAGCCGGCTACGAGCAGTACTTC.

This clonotype was seen more than once but under ten times. The chain combines TRBV6-1 with TRBJ2-5; D is tentatively TRBD1 or TRBD2 (5 bases each). The germline gives CDR1 MNHNS, CDR2 SASEGT. This CDR3 has 13 amino acids. The V end was cut by 6 bases, the J end by 5 bases, with 13 bases between. CDR3 amino acids: CASRPQGRETQYF. The CDR3, as DNA: TGTGCCAGCAGACCGCAGGGACGGGAGACCCAGTACTTC.

This chain links TRBV28 with TRBJ2-7; D gene ambiguous. The CDR3 runs 16 residues. The V and J ends lost 2 bases and 1 base respectively, with 15 bases between them. Germline assignment: CDR1 MDHEN and CDR2 SYDVKM. For the CDR3, the DNA is TGTGCCAGCAGTTTACGATTTTCCATCCCATCCTACGAGCAGTACTTC. Residues: CASSLRFSIPSYEQYF.

This clonotype was detected ten times or more. CDR3 nucleotide sequence: TGTGCCACCCAGTGGGGGTGGACCCAGTACTTC. It yields the protein CATQWGWTQYF. The gene calls are TRBV28 and TRBJ2-5; D may correspond to TRBD1 or TRBD2 (5 bases each). With 10 bases removed from V and 7 bases from J, the gap between germline ends came to 13 bases. CDR1 and CDR2 from the germline V gene are MDHEN and SYDVKM. The CDR3 is 11 residues long.

This clonotype was detected many times. The chain couples TRBV5-5 to TRBJ2-6; D is unclear. Between the trimmed V and J ends, which lost 4 bases and 1 base, there was a span of 12 bases. Germline V gives CDR1 SGHKS, CDR2 YYEKEE (reference sequence). The CDR3 spans 16 residues. CDR3: CASSHLSASGANVLTF. In DNA, the CDR3 is TGTGCCAGCAGCCACTTGTCAGCGTCTGGGGCCAACGTCCTGACTTTC.

The rearrangement joins TRBV7-2 to TRBJ2-1, with D perhaps assigned TRBD1 or TRBD2 (5 bases each). Germline assignment: CDR1 SGHTA and CDR2 FQGNSA. With 6 bases removed from V and 7 bases from J, the gap between germline ends came to 16 bases. CDR3 size: 14 residues. CDR3: CASRLFGGTNEQFF. CDR3 coding DNA: TGTGCCAGCAGACTATTTGGGGGTACGAATGAGCAGTTCTTC.

The chain couples TRBV2 to TRBJ1-1, with 7 bases identical to TRBD1. V trimming: 9 bases; J trimming: 5 bases; junction bases outside the gene matches: 6. This CDR3 comprises 12 residues. Germline CDR1 and CDR2: SNHLY and FYNNEI. CDR3 in DNA: TGTGCCAGTCAACAGGGGAGGACTGAAGCTTTCTTT. Translating it yields CASQQGRTEAFF.

The rearrangement joins TRBV7-8 to TRBJ1-4; D is unclear. Germline loops: CDR1 SGHVS, CDR2 FQNEAQ. V gave up 4 bases and J gave up 8 bases, with 20 bases separating them. There are 16 residues in the CDR3. CDR3 sequence: CASSSGMFGSGEKLFF. DNA of the CDR3: TGTGCCAGCAGCTCCGGGATGTTCGGATCGGGGGAAAAACTGTTTTTT.

Many counts were recorded for this clonotype. This chain joins TRBV9 and TRBJ1-1; 10 nucleotides align to TRBD1. This CDR3 region has 15 residues. The J segment lost 5 bases and the V segment lost 3 bases, leaving 7 bases of the junction unmatched. Germline values: CDR1 SGDLS, CDR2 YYNGEE. The CDR3 sequence: CASSASTGGRTEAFF. CDR3 DNA sequence: TGTGCCAGCAGCGCCTCGACAGGGGGCAGGACTGAAGCTTTCTTT.

Remarks on this clonotype: One base away lies a much larger clone, so this may be a sequencing read error. J is TRBJ2-5 and V is TRBV12-3 or TRBV12-4; D is perhaps TRBD2 (5 bases). CDR3 length: 11 amino acids. In DNA form, the CDR3 reads TGTGCCGGCAGTTTACGGCTAGCCCAGGACTTC. It codes for CAGSLRLAQDF.

This clonotype has a handful of counts. The chain combines TRBV18 with TRBJ2-1; D not certain. CDR3 length: 12 amino acids. The germline V gene encodes CDR1 KGHSH and CDR2 LQKENI. Deletions cut 10 bases from V and 8 bases from J, with 15 bases between. The CDR3 DNA follows: TGTGCCACCGCTGCCGCTGGGGATGAGCAGTTCTTC. Encoded protein: CATAAAGDEQFF. The complete variable domain, with remaining parts taken from reference TRBV18 and TRBJ2-1, reads NAGVMQNPRHLVRRRGQEARLRCSPMKGHSHVYWYRQLPEEGLKFMVYLQKENIIDESGMPKERFSAEFPKEGPSILRIQQVVRGDSAAYFCATAAAGDEQFFGPGTRLTVL.

This clonotype was counted many times. V usage is TRBV11-2 and J usage is TRBJ2-5; D is ambiguous. The CDR3 contains 11 residues. V was cut by 4 bases and J by 5 bases, with 5 bases left in between. Germline CDR1 is SGHAT and CDR2 is FQNNGV. CDR3 nucleotide sequence: TGTGCCAGCAGCTCCCATGAGACCCAGTACTTC. As protein: CASSSHETQYF. Drawing the rest from reference TRBV11-2 and TRBJ2-5, the complete variable domain is EAGVAQSPRYKIIEKRQSVAFWCNPISGHATLYWYQQILGQGPKLLIQFQNNGVVDDSQLPKDRFSAERLKGVDSTLKIQPAKLEDSAVYLCASSSHETQYFGPGTRLLVL.

The chain carries TRBV27 and TRBJ2-1; D is unresolved. Trimming shortened V by 3 bases and J by 4 bases, and 7 bases separated the two germline ends. The CDR3 totals 13 residues. CDR1 is MNHEY, CDR2 SMNVEV, per germline (reference sequence). This CDR3 is CASSFSPYNEQFF. The DNA of the CDR3 is TGTGCCAGCAGTTTTAGCCCTTACAATGAGCAGTTCTTC.